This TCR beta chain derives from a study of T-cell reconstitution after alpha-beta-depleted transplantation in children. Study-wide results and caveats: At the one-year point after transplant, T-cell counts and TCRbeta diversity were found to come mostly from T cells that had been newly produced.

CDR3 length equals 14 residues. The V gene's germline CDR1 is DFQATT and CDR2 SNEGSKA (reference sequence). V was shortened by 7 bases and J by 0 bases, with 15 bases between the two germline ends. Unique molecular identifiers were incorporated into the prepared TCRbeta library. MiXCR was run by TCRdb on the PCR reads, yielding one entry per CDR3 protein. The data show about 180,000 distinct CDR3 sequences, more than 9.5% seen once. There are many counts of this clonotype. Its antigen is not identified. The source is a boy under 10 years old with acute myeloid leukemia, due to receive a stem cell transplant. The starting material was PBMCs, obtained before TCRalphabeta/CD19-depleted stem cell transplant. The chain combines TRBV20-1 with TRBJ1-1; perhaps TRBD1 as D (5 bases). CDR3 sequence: CSGAAGNMNTEAFF. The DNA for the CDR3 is TGCAGTGGGGCTGCAGGGAATATGAACACTGAAGCTTTCTTT.